This T cell receptor (beta chain) was captured in a study of T cells in Graves' hyperthyroidism and ophthalmopathy. General observations from the study: Ophthalmopathy, which appeared later, was predicted by the model a median about 6 months before onset. Blood samples included most of the expanded thyroid clonotypes exceeding 0.001.

Not enrolled were patients with uncontrolled infection, other autoimmune disease, pregnancy or lactation. Diagnosis rested on symptoms, serum thyroxine and TRAb, thyroid ultrasound, and orbital computed tomography. Germline V gene data show CDR1 as MDHEN and CDR2 as SYDVKM. The ends were cut back, 8 bases at V and 5 bases at J, with 16 bases in the middle. This CDR3 contains 14 residues. The investigators amplified TCR beta CDR3 regions from RNA transcripts. RT-PCR in the first round (using the HTBI primer set) targeted the TCR CDR3. TCRdb analysed the multiplex PCR reads with MiXCR anew, one entry per CDR3 protein. The data hold 500,000 or so distinct CDR3 sequences, with roughly 18% observed a single time. As concerns this clonotype: The antigen remains undetermined.

V is TRBV28 and J is TRBJ1-5, with D perhaps matching TRBD1 (6 bases). Specimen: blood. The TCR sequence derives from a woman younger than 30 with Graves' ophthalmopathy. The CDR3 DNA follows: TGTGCCAGCGGAGAGACAGGCGACCATCAGCCCCAGCATTTT. Its translation: CASGETGDHQPQHF. Supplemented by reference TRBV28 and TRBJ1-5, the full variable domain reads DVKVTQSSRYLVKRTGEKVFLECVQDMDHENMFWYRQDPGLGLRLIYFSYDVKMKEKGDIPEGYSVSREKKERFSLILESASTNQTSMYLCASGETGDHQPQHFGDGTRLSIL.